This T cell receptor beta chain was observed in a study of CD8+CD57+ T cells in acquired aplastic anemia. Turning to the study itself: Quantities of DNA derived from sorted CD4+ and CD8+ cells averaged roughly 3 ug.

The ends were cut back, 6 bases at V and 4 bases at J, with 25 bases in the middle. Germline lookup yields CDR1 DFQATT and CDR2 SNEGSKA (reference sequence). The CDR3 has 16 residues. Points on this clonotype: With a much larger clone just one base away, this may be a read error.

In patients chosen for sequencing, flow cytometry had shown CD8+CD57+ cell expansion. Genomic DNA, the template, was used for profiling of the TCR beta VDJ and CDR3. TCRdb analysed the reads with MiXCR anew, one entry per CDR3 protein. The data contain 150,000 to 200,000 distinct CDR3 sequences, approximately 48% of them singletons. The sample consisted of sorted CD4+, CD8+, or CD8+CD57+ T cells (not recorded which) from PBMCs. This TCR came from a human donor with aplastic anemia. This chain connects TRBV20-1 to TRBJ2-7; D may be TRBD1 or TRBD2 (5 bases each). CDR3 in DNA: TGCAGTGCCACCCAGGTCGGGGCCGTAAAATCTTACGAGCAGTACTTC. It yields the protein CSATQVGAVKSYEQYF.